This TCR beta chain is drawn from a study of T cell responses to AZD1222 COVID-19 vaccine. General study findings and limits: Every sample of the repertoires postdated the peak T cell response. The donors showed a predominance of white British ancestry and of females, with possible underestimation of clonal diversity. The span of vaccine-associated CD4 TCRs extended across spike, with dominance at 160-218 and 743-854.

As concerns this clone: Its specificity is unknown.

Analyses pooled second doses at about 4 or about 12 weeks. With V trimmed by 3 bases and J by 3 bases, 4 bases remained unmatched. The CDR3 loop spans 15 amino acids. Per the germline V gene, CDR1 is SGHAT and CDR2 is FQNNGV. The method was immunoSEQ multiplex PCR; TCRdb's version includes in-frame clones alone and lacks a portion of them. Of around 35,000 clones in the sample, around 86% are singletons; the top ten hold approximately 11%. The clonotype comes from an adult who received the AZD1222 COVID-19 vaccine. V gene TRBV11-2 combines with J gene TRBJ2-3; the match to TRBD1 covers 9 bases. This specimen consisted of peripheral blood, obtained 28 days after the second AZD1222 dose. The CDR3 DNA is TGTGCCAGCAGCTTCGGGGACAGGGTTACAGATACGCAGTATTTT. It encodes CASSFGDRVTDTQYF.